Each of the 20 T cell receptor beta chains below was sequenced from the same sample in a study of T cell responses to AZD1222 COVID-19 vaccine. TCRdb's table, derived via immunoSEQ multiplex PCR, lists solely in-frame clones and lacks some. The sample carries over 120,000 clones, 88% recorded once. The sequences come from peripheral blood, collected 28 days after the second dose of the MenACWY control vaccine. These receptors were taken from an adult who received the MenACWY meningococcal vaccine as a control.

About this clone itself: The junction does not match germline at one end; this may be a read error. The gene calls are TRBV5-6 and TRBJ2-5; no definite D call. This CDR3 is built from 13 residues. Looked up from germline, CDR1 is SGHDT and CDR2 is YYEEEE. CDR3 coding DNA: TGTGCCAGCAGCTCCGCTGGCCAAGGGACCCAGTACTTC. This encodes CASSSAGQGTQYF.

The gene calls are TRBV6-2 or TRBV6-3 and TRBJ2-7, with D perhaps matching TRBD1 (5 bases). Germline lookup yields CDR1 MNHEY and CDR2 SVGEGT. The CDR3 loop spans 12 amino acids. Trimming shortened V by 5 bases and J by 12 bases, and 17 bases separated the two germline ends. Here the CDR3 reads CASSHRDSEGYF. DNA of the CDR3: TGTGCCAGCAGTCACCGAGACAGTGAAGGGTACTTC.

V gene TRBV6-4 combines with J gene TRBJ2-7; TRBD1 might be the D (5 bases). The CDR3 consists of 15 residues. CDR1 is MRHNA, CDR2 SNTAGT, per germline. V dropped 5 bases and J dropped 2 bases, with 16 bases sitting between them. CDR3 sequence reads: CASSCLGLTAYEQYF. CDR3 DNA: TGTGCCAGCAGTTGTCTCGGGCTGACAGCCTACGAGCAGTACTTC.

The chain combines TRBV27 with TRBJ1-4, with D tentatively TRBD1 (5 bases). Between the trimmed V and J ends, which lost 5 bases and 4 bases, there was a span of 17 bases. Germline lookup yields CDR1 MNHEY and CDR2 SMNVEV (reference sequence). This CDR3 spans 16 amino acids. CDR3 amino acids: CASSATRTRFNEKLFF. CDR3 coding DNA: TGTGCCAGCAGTGCCACTCGGACAAGGTTTAATGAAAAACTGTTTTTT.

The J gene is TRBJ2-1, the V gene TRBV5-1, with TRBD1 matching over 12 bases. After removal of 2 bases from V and 9 bases from J, the junction contained 6 bases not matched to a gene. Germline CDR1 reads SGHRS; CDR2 reads YFSETQ. This CDR3 comprises 15 residues. CDR3 in DNA: TGCGCCAGCAGCTTCGCGGGACAGGGGGCAGGTGAGCAGTTCTTC. It specifies CASSFAGQGAGEQFF.

This chain links TRBV6-4 with TRBJ2-7; TRBD2 matches 11 bases. V shed 7 bases and J 5 bases; nucleotides not matched to a gene: 10. CDR1 is MRHNA, CDR2 SNTAGT, per germline. The CDR3 spans 15 residues. CDR3 nucleotides: TGTGCCAGCATCCCCACTAGCGGGAGTCTCCACGAGCAGTACTTC. Residues: CASIPTSGSLHEQYF.

The rearrangement links TRBV19 to TRBJ2-1, with 9 bases that match TRBD2. CDR3 length: 14 residues. V shed 6 bases and J 4 bases; nucleotides not matched to a gene: 4. Germline V gene lookup returns CDR1 LNHDA and CDR2 SQIVND (reference sequence). In DNA form, the CDR3 reads TGTGCCAGTAGACGGACTAGCGAATACAATGAGCAGTTCTTC. This sequence encodes CASRRTSEYNEQFF.

The rearrangement uses TRBV7-9 and TRBJ2-1; D unresolved. The CDR3 is 15 amino acids. Germline values: CDR1 SEHNR, CDR2 FQNEAQ (reference sequence). V was cut by 4 bases and J by 0 bases, with 10 bases left in between. The CDR3 protein is CASSSLESSYNEQFF. DNA of the CDR3: TGTGCCAGCAGCTCGCTTGAGTCCTCCTACAATGAGCAGTTCTTC.

This chain connects TRBV4-3 to TRBJ1-2; unclear D gene. There are 14 residues in the CDR3. Germline CDR1 LGHNA, CDR2 YSLEER. V was shortened by 4 bases and J by 5 bases, with 14 bases between the two germline ends. The CDR3 region is CASSPPPARYGYTF. The CDR3 DNA reads TGCGCCAGCAGCCCCCCCCCGGCGAGATATGGCTACACCTTC.

This chain connects TRBV9 to TRBJ1-2, with TRBD1 identical over 8 bases. Per germline, CDR1 SGDLS and CDR2 YYNGEE. The CDR3 length is 13 residues. V was pared by 4 bases and J by 4 bases, with 3 bases of the junction left unmatched. The CDR3 nucleotides read TGTGCCAGCAGCTACCAGGGGGCCTATGGCTACACCTTC. Amino acids: CASSYQGAYGYTF.

The chain employs TRBV18 and TRBJ1-2; no clear D gene. Trimming took 3 bases from V and 8 from J, leaving 19 bases between them. CDR3 length: 15 residues. Germline V lookup: CDR1 KGHSH, CDR2 LQKENI. The CDR3 protein is CASSPGRDSSGGYTF. The CDR3 bases are TGTGCCAGCTCACCCGGGAGGGATTCCTCTGGAGGCTACACCTTC.

This clone was detected once. The chain combines TRBV7-3 with TRBJ2-7; 9 bases match TRBD1. V lost 5 bases and J lost 3; bases outside the gene matches: 8. The CDR3 contains 15 residues. CDR1 and CDR2 (germline): SGHTA, FQGTGA. The DNA for the CDR3 is TGTGCCAGCAGCCCAGGGACAGGGATGAACTACGAGCAGTACTTC. Translation: CASSPGTGMNYEQYF.

The chain carries TRBV5-4 and TRBJ1-4; D unclear. CDR3 size: 16 residues. Germline CDR1 reads SGHNT; CDR2 reads YYREEE (reference sequence). V lost 4 bases to trimming and J lost 4 bases, with 17 bases between them. The CDR3, as DNA: TGTGCCAGCAGCGCCAAAACGAGCAGAATTAATGAAAAACTGTTTTTT. It is translated as CASSAKTSRINEKLFF. The full variable domain, in which reference TRBV5-4 and TRBJ1-4 provide the parts outside the CDR3, is ETGVTQSPTHLIKTRGQQVTLRCSSQSGHNTVSWYQQALGQGPQFIFQYYREEENGRGNFPPRFSGLQFPNYSSELNVNALELDDSALYLCASSAKTSRINEKLFFGSGTQLSVL.

The rearrangement joins TRBV29-1 to TRBJ2-2; 10 nucleotides match TRBD1. The CDR3 covers 16 residues. Germline V gene lookup returns CDR1 SQVTM and CDR2 ANQGSEA. V lost 7 bases to trimming and J lost 4 bases; unmatched junction nucleotides: 12. The chain's CDR3 is CSAGGQGVYGTGELFF. CDR3 sequence (DNA): TGCAGCGCCGGAGGACAGGGGGTCTATGGCACCGGGGAGCTGTTTTTT.

The chain uses TRBV15 and TRBJ1-3; TRBD1 might be the D (5 bases). Germline assignment: CDR1 LNHNV and CDR2 YYDKDF (reference sequence). The CDR3 extends over 16 amino acids. The germline V and J ends were trimmed by 4 bases and 0 bases, with 13 bases remaining between them. In DNA, the CDR3 is TGTGCCACCAGCACTGTCAGGGCCCCCTCTGGAAACACCATATATTTT. Translated, it gives CATSTVRAPSGNTIYF. Together with reference TRBV15 and TRBJ1-3, the CDR3 gives the full variable domain: DAMVIQNPRYQVTQFGKPVTLSCSQTLNHNVMYWYQQKSSQAPKLLFHYYDKDFNNEADTPDNFQSRRPNTSFCFLDIRSPGLGDTAMYLCATSTVRAPSGNTIYFGEGSWLTVV.

The V call is TRBV18, the J call TRBJ1-1; TRBD1 agrees at 9 bases. Losses at the gene ends were 4 bases for V and 2 bases for J; bases not matched to a gene: 8. The length of the CDR3 is 16 residues. Germline V lookup: CDR1 KGHSH, CDR2 LQKENI. CDR3 sequence: CASSQNLGQGNTEAFF. The CDR3 DNA sequence: TGTGCCAGCTCACAGAACTTGGGACAGGGCAACACTGAAGCTTTCTTT.

This sequence joins TRBV7-3 and TRBJ2-3; tentative D call: TRBD2 (6 bases). CDR1 is SGHTA and CDR2 is FQGTGA in the germline V gene. Trimming removed 5 bases from V and 5 bases from J, with 11 bases in between. The CDR3 spans 13 residues. The CDR3 nucleotides read TGTGCCAGCAGCCCGCCCGGGGGAGATACGCAGTATTTT. It encodes CASSPPGGDTQYF. Full variable domain (rest looked up from reference TRBV7-3 and TRBJ2-3): GAGVSQTPSNKVTEKGKYVELRCDPISGHTALYWYRQSLGQGPEFLIYFQGTGAADDSGLPNDRFFAVRPEGSVSTLKIQRTERGDSAVYLCASSPPGGDTQYFGPGTRLTVL.

V gene TRBV5-4 combines with J gene TRBJ1-5; D may be TRBD1 (5 bases). This CDR3 region has 13 residues. The V gene's germline CDR1 is SGHNT and CDR2 YYREEE (reference sequence). Between the trimmed V and J ends, which lost 4 bases and 7 bases, there was a span of 12 bases. The CDR3 sequence is CASSRGTGQPQHF. Here the CDR3 DNA reads TGTGCCAGCAGCAGAGGGACCGGCCAGCCCCAGCATTTT. The full variable domain, rest sourced from reference TRBV5-4 and TRBJ1-5, is ETGVTQSPTHLIKTRGQQVTLRCSSQSGHNTVSWYQQALGQGPQFIFQYYREEENGRGNFPPRFSGLQFPNYSSELNVNALELDDSALYLCASSRGTGQPQHFGDGTRLSIL.

The chain combines TRBV7-6 with TRBJ2-7; D may match TRBD1 or TRBD2 (5 bases each). CDR3 length equals 14 residues. The ends were cut back, 6 bases at V and 6 bases at J, with 18 bases in the middle. Germline V gives CDR1 SGHVS, CDR2 FNYEAQ. CDR3 region: CASSTSTVGAEQYF. CDR3 DNA sequence: TGTGCCAGCAGTACATCGACGGTCGGGGCCGAGCAGTACTTC.

The V gene is TRBV28, the J gene TRBJ1-2; D possibly corresponds to TRBD1 (5 bases). The CDR3 loop spans 14 amino acids. V dropped 4 bases and J dropped 8 bases, with 17 bases sitting between them. CDR1 and CDR2 (germline): MDHEN, SYDVKM. Written as DNA, the CDR3 is TGTGCCAGCAGTTCCCCGGGACCGATCTTAGGCTACACCTTC. Translated, it gives CASSSPGPILGYTF.